One and the same sample provided the 25 T cell receptor beta chains below, sequenced in a study of T and B cells in COVID-19 patients. Blood genomic DNA input for TRB amplification was about 220-500 ng. Multiplex PCR with BIOMED2 TRB-A/B primer pools amplified TRB rearrangements. TCRdb fed the multiplex PCR reads into MiXCR, producing one record per CDR3 protein. The sample contains around 19,000 distinct CDR3 sequences, 35% to 40% of which appear only once. Sequencing used blood. The receptors derive from a human donor with active COVID-19.

With respect to this clonotype: Relative to the germline gene, one junction end is altered; a read error may explain this. J is TRBJ2-3 and V is TRBV5-3; 10 bases line up with TRBD2. TRBV5-3 is an ORF, with its function uncertain. The CDR3 length is 17 residues. CDR3 DNA: TGCGCCAGCAGCTCAGGCATCCTAGCGGGGGGCACAGATACGCAGTATTTT. It encodes CASSSGILAGGTDTQYF.

V and J are TRBV19 and TRBJ1-3; no reliable D call. CDR1 LNHDA and CDR2 SQIVND come from the germline V gene (reference sequence). The CDR3 is made up of 14 amino acids. V lost 3 bases to trimming and J lost 4 bases, with 10 bases between them. Here the CDR3 reads CASSIRLSGNTIYF. CDR3 DNA: TGTGCCAGTAGTATCCGACTGTCGGGAAACACCATATATTTT. Together with reference TRBV19 and TRBJ1-3, the CDR3 gives the full variable domain: DGGITQSPKYLFRKEGQNVTLSCEQNLNHDAMYWYRQDPGQGLRLIYYSQIVNDFQKGDIAEGYSVSREKKESFPLTVTSAQKNPTAFYLCASSIRLSGNTIYFGEGSWLTVV.

This clonotype was detected a few times. The CDR3 loop is CASSLAMGAQEQYF. CDR3 DNA sequence: TGTGCCAGCAGTTTAGCGATGGGGGCGCAAGAGCAGTACTTC. This rearrangement joins TRBV12-3 or TRBV12-4 to TRBJ2-7; possible D gene TRBD1, 6 bases. This CDR3 region has 14 residues. The germline V and J ends were trimmed by 0 bases and 7 bases, with 13 bases remaining between them.

By share of the sample, this clonotype is medium-sized. V gene TRBV19 combines with J gene TRBJ2-5; no clear D gene. Germline V lookup: CDR1 LNHDA, CDR2 SQIVND (reference sequence). V was pared by 5 bases and J by 3 bases, with 4 bases between. There are 11 residues in the CDR3. The CDR3 here is CASSLEETQYF. The CDR3 nucleotides read TGTGCCAGTAGTTTGGAAGAGACCCAGTACTTC.

The chain recombines TRBV5-6 with TRBJ2-2; D remains unclear. Between the trimmed V and J ends, which lost 4 bases and 7 bases, there was a span of 11 bases. Germline V CDR1 and CDR2: SGHDT, YYEEEE. The CDR3 sequence is 13 residues long. This CDR3 reads CASSPGFSGELFF. DNA for the CDR3: TGTGCCAGCAGCCCCGGATTTAGCGGGGAGCTGTTTTTT.

This sequence joins TRBV6-2 or TRBV6-3 and TRBJ2-6; 10 bases agree with TRBD1. Germline V gene lookup returns CDR1 MNHEY and CDR2 SVGEGT. The CDR3 runs 17 residues. After removal of 6 bases from V and 1 base from J, the junction contained 6 bases not matched to a gene. The CDR3 protein is CASRTGTGVSGANVLTF. CDR3 nucleotide sequence: TGTGCCAGCAGGACCGGGACAGGGGTGTCTGGGGCCAACGTCCTGACTTTC.

CDR3 in amino acids: CASTQDRGDYGYTF. The DNA of the CDR3 is TGTGCCAGCACCCAGGACAGGGGGGACTATGGCTACACCTTC. The genes are TRBV7-2 and TRBJ1-2; 10 nucleotides match TRBD1. CDR1 is SGHTA and CDR2 is FQGNSA in the germline V gene. The CDR3 loop spans 14 amino acids. V gave up 7 bases and J gave up 3 bases; unmatched junction bases: 5. The full variable domain, in which reference TRBV7-2 and TRBJ1-2 provide the parts outside the CDR3, is GAGVSQSPSNKVTEKGKDVELRCDPISGHTALYWYRQSLGQGLEFLIYFQGNSAPDKSGLPSDRFSAERTGGSVSTLTIQRTQQEDSAVYLCASTQDRGDYGYTFGSGTRLTVV.

By share of the sample, this clonotype is medium-sized (0.01 to 0.1%). The gene calls are TRBV29-1 and TRBJ2-3, with a weak D call TRBD2 (6 bases). CDR3 length: 13 residues. CDR1 and CDR2 from the germline V gene are SQVTM and ANQGSEA. V gave up 7 bases and J gave up 2 bases, with 13 bases separating them. The CDR3 DNA sequence: TGCAGCGCAGCGGGCTATGACACAGATACGCAGTATTTT. The encoded protein is CSAAGYDTDTQYF.

The chain uses TRBV6-5 and TRBJ2-5; no clear D gene. Germline CDR1 reads MNHEY; CDR2 reads SVGAGI. V lost 0 bases and J 4 bases, leaving 3 bases between the germline ends. The CDR3 length is 12 residues. The CDR3 reads CASSYSGETQYF. The CDR3 nucleotides read TGTGCCAGCAGTTACTCTGGAGAGACCCAGTACTTC.

This chain links TRBV6-6 with TRBJ1-6; 7 bases align to TRBD1. The germline V gene encodes CDR1 MNHNY and CDR2 SVGAGI (reference sequence). Trimming took 7 bases from V and 10 from J; bases not matched to a gene: 16. The CDR3 extends over 16 amino acids. The CDR3 coding sequence is TGTGCCAGCACCCCCCGAGGGCAGGGGGTAATGTCACCCCTCCACTTT. This translates into CASTPRGQGVMSPLHF.

The sample holds a few counts of this clonotype. The chain recombines TRBV6-5 with TRBJ2-1; 10 bases line up with TRBD2. Germline loops: CDR1 MNHEY, CDR2 SVGAGI. J gave up 7 bases and V 2 bases, and 5 bases lay outside the gene matches. This CDR3 contains 15 residues. The chain's CDR3 is CASSYPTSGPNEQFF. The CDR3 region has the DNA TGTGCCAGCAGTTACCCGACTAGCGGGCCTAATGAGCAGTTCTTC.

The table lists this clonotype with a few counts. The chain couples TRBV6-2 or TRBV6-3 to TRBJ2-1, with D possibly TRBD1 on 6 matching bases. Germline CDR1 MNHEY, CDR2 SVGEGT. Deletions cut 6 bases from V and 8 bases from J, with 20 bases between. CDR3 length equals 15 residues. The CDR3, as DNA: TGTGCCAGCAGAACCCTCAGGGGTGGTGGGTATGAGCAGTTCTTC. It yields the protein CASRTLRGGGYEQFF.

The CDR3 sequence: CASSGSSTDTQYF. CDR3 coding DNA: TGTGCCAGCAGTGGATCCAGCACAGATACGCAGTATTTT. The rearrangement links TRBV6-4 to TRBJ2-3; D gene uncertain. Germline V CDR1 and CDR2: MRHNA, SNTAGT. CDR3 length: 13 amino acids. V was shortened by 4 bases and J by 0 bases, with 5 bases between the two germline ends.

This rearrangement joins TRBV5-4 to TRBJ1-3; D is possibly TRBD1 (6 bases). CDR1 and CDR2 (germline): SGHNT, YYREEE (reference sequence). V was clipped by 4 bases and J by 0 bases, with 14 bases between them. The CDR3 runs 16 residues. The CDR3 DNA reads as TGTGCCAGCAGCCGGGGGCGGCAGGACTCTGGAAACACCATATATTTT. This sequence encodes CASSRGRQDSGNTIYF.

The V gene is TRBV6-1, the J gene TRBJ1-4; TRBD1 matches at 8 bases. The CDR3 sequence is 14 residues long. The junction had 9 bases not matched to a gene; V was cut back by 8 bases and J by 7 bases. Germline CDR1 and CDR2: MNHNS and SASEGT. Here the CDR3 DNA reads TGTGCCAGCGTTGCAGGGGGCGCAAGTGAAAAACTGTTTTTT. Protein product: CASVAGGASEKLFF.

CDR3 region: CAISSVRGDGELFF. CDR3 nucleotides: TGTGCCATCAGTTCGGTCAGGGGAGACGGGGAGCTGTTTTTT. J is TRBJ2-2 and V is TRBV10-3, with D possibly TRBD1 on 6 matching bases. V lost 5 bases, J lost 7 bases, and 14 bases lay in between. The CDR3 covers 14 residues. The V gene's germline CDR1 is ENHRY and CDR2 SYGVKD.

The V call is TRBV10-3, the J call TRBJ2-2, with 12 bases aligning to TRBD2. V shed 2 bases and J 1 base; nucleotides not matched to a gene: 2. Germline CDR1 reads ENHRY; CDR2 reads SYGVKD. This CDR3 is built from 17 residues. CDR3 sequence (DNA): TGTGCCATCAGTGAGCCGGGACTAGCGGGGAACACCGGGGAGCTGTTTTTT. Protein: CAISEPGLAGNTGELFF.

The chain recombines TRBV20-1 with TRBJ2-3, with 10 bases identical to TRBD2. Germline CDR1 reads DFQATT; CDR2 reads SNEGSKA (reference sequence). V trimming: 3 bases; J trimming: 5 bases; junction bases outside the gene matches: 5. This CDR3 is built from 14 residues. The CDR3, as DNA: TGCAGTGCTAGGAGCGGGGGGGGAATAGATACGCAGTATTTT. Encoded protein: CSARSGGGIDTQYF.

By sample share, this clonotype is medium-sized (0.01 to 0.1%). This rearrangement joins TRBV29-1 to TRBJ2-3, with D hard to call. CDR3 length: 14 amino acids. Trimming left V 2 bases short and J 4 bases short, with 13 bases between. Per the germline V gene, CDR1 is SQVTM and CDR2 is ANQGSEA. In DNA, the CDR3 is TGCAGCGTTGAACGGGTTCCCCCGTCAGATACGCAGTATTTT. Its translation is CSVERVPPSDTQYF.

Concerning this clonotype itself: A read error is possible here, since a much larger clone lies one base away. The chain employs TRBV29-1 and TRBJ2-5; D unresolved. Germline V lookup: CDR1 SQVTM, CDR2 ANQGSEA. This CDR3 spans 13 amino acids. The V end was cut by 6 bases, the J end by 2 bases, with 13 bases between. The CDR3 sequence is CSVVSDNQETQYF. The CDR3 region has the DNA TGCAGCGTAGTTAGTGATAATCAAGAGACCCAGTACTTC.

The rearrangement joins TRBV19 to TRBJ1-5; D gene unclear. Looked up from germline, CDR1 is LNHDA and CDR2 is SQIVND (reference sequence). This CDR3 contains 15 residues. With 7 bases removed from V and 2 bases from J, the gap between germline ends came to 15 bases. This CDR3 is CASNVLGSGNQPQHF. The CDR3 DNA reads TGTGCCAGTAACGTACTGGGGTCGGGCAATCAGCCCCAGCATTTT. Using reference TRBV19 and TRBJ1-5 for the parts outside the CDR3, the full variable domain is DGGITQSPKYLFRKEGQNVTLSCEQNLNHDAMYWYRQDPGQGLRLIYYSQIVNDFQKGDIAEGYSVSREKKESFPLTVTSAQKNPTAFYLCASNVLGSGNQPQHFGDGTRLSIL.

V and J are TRBV19 and TRBJ1-6, with D perhaps TRBD1 (5 bases). This CDR3 spans 16 amino acids. The germline V and J ends were trimmed by 5 bases and 7 bases, with 18 bases remaining between them. The germline gives CDR1 LNHDA, CDR2 SQIVND (reference sequence). In DNA, the CDR3 is TGTGCCAGTAGTCTTCCAGGGCACCCCAGGAATTCACCCCTCCACTTT. Translated, it gives CASSLPGHPRNSPLHF.

The CDR3 DNA is TGTGCCAGTAGTATTGACAGTCAGAGTCCTAATGAAAAACTGTTTTTT. Amino acids: CASSIDSQSPNEKLFF. The chain employs TRBV19 and TRBJ1-4; D perhaps matches TRBD1 (5 bases). Germline V gene sequence: CDR1 LNHDA, CDR2 SQIVND (reference sequence). The CDR3 loop spans 16 amino acids. V was clipped by 3 bases and J by 3 bases, with 14 bases between them.

J is TRBJ2-3 and V is TRBV6-2 or TRBV6-3; the match to TRBD2 covers 11 bases. The V segment lost 7 bases and the J segment 3 bases; nucleotides outside the gene matches: 6. This CDR3 comprises 15 residues. Germline V gene lookup returns CDR1 MNHEY and CDR2 SVGEGT. Written as DNA, the CDR3 is TGTGCCAGCACGGTGACTAGCGGGGATACAGATACGCAGTATTTT. This sequence encodes CASTVTSGDTDTQYF.

This sequence joins TRBV4-2 and TRBJ2-7, with D unclear. The CDR3 has 11 residues. Germline V CDR1 and CDR2: LGHNA, YNFKEQ. Trimming took 0 bases from V and 9 from J, leaving 6 bases between them. The CDR3 sequence: CASSQDCVQYV. DNA for the CDR3: TGTGCCAGCAGCCAAGATTGTGTGCAGTACGTC.